A selection of T cell receptor beta chains follows, all from one sample in a study of T cell responses to AZD1222 COVID-19 vaccine. Repertoires were generated with immunoSEQ multiplex PCR, while TCRdb's copy carries only in-frame clones and drops some. This sample has about 110,000 clones, with roughly 89% found just once. The sample in question was peripheral blood, obtained on day 0 of MenACWY control vaccination. These receptors all stem from an adult in good health. CDR3s leave out the opening cysteine and the closing phenylalanine or tryptophan. The D gene is left open where the match is weak. Some rows have no size entry. The others give once, few or many, or a class for an expanded clone.

v_gene	j_gene	d_gene	abundance	CDR3aa
TRBV7-3	TRBJ2-7	-	-	ASSTPGGNEQY
TRBV28	TRBJ1-1	-	-	ASSFVGTEAF
TRBV28	TRBJ2-7	TRBD1	-	ASRLPGQGYYEQY
TRBV4-1	TRBJ1-2	TRBD1	-	ASSQAPSDRGYGYT
TRBV29-1	TRBJ2-5	-	-	SGGEETQY
TRBV5-8	TRBJ1-5	-	-	ASRWQEGVSQPQH
TRBV5-1	TRBJ2-3	TRBD2	-	ASSRGSRGATDTQY
TRBV30	TRBJ1-1	-	-	AWSVPHGAGAF
TRBV27	TRBJ2-1	-	-	ASSLLESSYNEQF
TRBV19	TRBJ1-2	TRBD1	-	ASSNFLGQGNYGYT
TRBV27	TRBJ1-2	TRBD1	few	ASSLGQYYGYT
TRBV7-2	TRBJ1-6	-	-	ASSSDTARVH
TRBV19	TRBJ2-7	-	-	ASSTTSLYEQY
TRBV29-1	TRBJ2-7	-	-	SVGRDYEQY
TRBV6-5	TRBJ2-6	-	-	ASSYPGANVLT
TRBV6-1	TRBJ1-5	-	once	ASSEELGRNQPQH
TRBV16	TRBJ1-3	-	-	ASSPQGSYSGNTIY
TRBV6-5	TRBJ1-1	TRBD1	-	ASTQGAATEAF
TRBV30	TRBJ1-5	TRBD1	-	AWSESNRGHQPQH
TRBV2	TRBJ1-2	-	-	ASSEAGPYGYT
TRBV12-3/TRBV12-4	TRBJ1-2	TRBD1	-	ASSPGTGYGYT
TRBV29-1	TRBJ2-2	TRBD2	-	SVEDAGATSGGFPGELF
TRBV5-8	TRBJ2-1	-	-	ASSSPRRLLYNEQF